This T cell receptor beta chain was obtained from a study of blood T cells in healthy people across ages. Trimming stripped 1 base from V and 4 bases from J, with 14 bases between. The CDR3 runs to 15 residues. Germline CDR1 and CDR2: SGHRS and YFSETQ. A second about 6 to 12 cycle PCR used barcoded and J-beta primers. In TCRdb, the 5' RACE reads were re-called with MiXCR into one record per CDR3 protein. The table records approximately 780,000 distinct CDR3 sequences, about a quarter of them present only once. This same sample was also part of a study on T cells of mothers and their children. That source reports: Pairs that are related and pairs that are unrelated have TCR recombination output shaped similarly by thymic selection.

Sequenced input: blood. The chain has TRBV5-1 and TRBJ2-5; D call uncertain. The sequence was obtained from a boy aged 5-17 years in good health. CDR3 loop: CASSLQHLSGETQYF. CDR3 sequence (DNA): TGCGCCAGCAGCTTGCAGCACCTTAGTGGAGAGACCCAGTACTTC. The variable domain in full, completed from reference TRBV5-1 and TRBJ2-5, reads KAGVTQTPRYLIKTRGQQVTLSCSPISGHRSVSWYQQTPGQGLQFLFEYFSETQRNKGNFPGRFSGRQFSNSRSEMNVSTLELGDSALYLCASSLQHLSGETQYFGPGTRLLVL.